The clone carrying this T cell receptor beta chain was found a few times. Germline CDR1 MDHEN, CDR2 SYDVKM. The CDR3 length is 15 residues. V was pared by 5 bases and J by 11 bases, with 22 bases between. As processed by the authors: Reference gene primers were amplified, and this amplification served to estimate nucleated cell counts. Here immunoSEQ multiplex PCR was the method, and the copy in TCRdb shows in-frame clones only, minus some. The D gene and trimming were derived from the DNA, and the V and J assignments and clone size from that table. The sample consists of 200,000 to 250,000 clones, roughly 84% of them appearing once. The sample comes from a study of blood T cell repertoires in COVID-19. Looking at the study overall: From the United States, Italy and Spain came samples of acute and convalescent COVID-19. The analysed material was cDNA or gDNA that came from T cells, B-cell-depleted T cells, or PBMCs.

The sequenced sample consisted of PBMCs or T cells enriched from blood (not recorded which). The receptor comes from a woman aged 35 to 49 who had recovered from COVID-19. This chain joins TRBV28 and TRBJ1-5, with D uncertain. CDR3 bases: TGTGCCAGCAGTCCCCAAGAGGGCACTGGTTATACCCAGCATTTT. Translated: CASSPQEGTGYTQHF.